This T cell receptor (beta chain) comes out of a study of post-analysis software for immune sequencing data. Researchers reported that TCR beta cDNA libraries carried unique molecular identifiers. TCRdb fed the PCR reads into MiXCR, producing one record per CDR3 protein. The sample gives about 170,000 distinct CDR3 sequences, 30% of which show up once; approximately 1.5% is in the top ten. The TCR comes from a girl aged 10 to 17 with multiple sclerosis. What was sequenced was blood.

The DNA of the CDR3 is TGCAGCGTATCTGGCTCGGGACTAGCGGGGTATAAATCCTACGAGCAGTACTTC. This codes for CSVSGSGLAGYKSYEQYF. The chain employs TRBV29-1 and TRBJ2-7, with 13 bases that match TRBD2. The CDR3 loop spans 18 amino acids. Germline V lookup: CDR1 SQVTM, CDR2 ANQGSEA. J lost 1 base, V lost 6 bases, and 15 bases had no gene match.